This TCR beta chain is drawn from a study of T cell responses to AZD1222 COVID-19 vaccine. The study's findings and limits: A mostly white British donor set with more females was recruited, and clonal diversity was possibly underestimated. Spike-specific TCR breadth and depth went up after people got two AZD1222 doses. Nearly half of the spike-specific TCRs reportedly recognize variant regions that carry no mutations.

A note on this clone: Antigen: not known.

The data were produced by immunoSEQ multiplex PCR, yet TCRdb's version contains in-frame clones alone and is incomplete. This sample has roughly 270,000 clones; 90% to 95% occur once, and the top ten carry roughly 0.51%. Second-dose groups at about 4 or about 12 weeks were pooled. The receptor comes from an adult who received the AZD1222 COVID-19 vaccine. The sample was peripheral blood, taken 28 days after the second AZD1222 dose.

The DNA for the CDR3 is TGTGCCTCGATTCGGTCAACGGGCGAGCAGTACTTC. Its translation: CASIRSTGEQYF. The genes are TRBV28 and TRBJ2-7, with D unclear. The CDR3 has 12 amino acids. The V gene's germline CDR1 is MDHEN and CDR2 SYDVKM. The germline V and J ends were trimmed by 11 bases and 6 bases, with 17 bases remaining between them. Drawing the rest from reference TRBV28 and TRBJ2-7, the complete variable domain is DVKVTQSSRYLVKRTGEKVFLECVQDMDHENMFWYRQDPGLGLRLIYFSYDVKMKEKGDIPEGYSVSREKKERFSLILESASTNQTSMYLCASIRSTGEQYFGPGTRLTVT.